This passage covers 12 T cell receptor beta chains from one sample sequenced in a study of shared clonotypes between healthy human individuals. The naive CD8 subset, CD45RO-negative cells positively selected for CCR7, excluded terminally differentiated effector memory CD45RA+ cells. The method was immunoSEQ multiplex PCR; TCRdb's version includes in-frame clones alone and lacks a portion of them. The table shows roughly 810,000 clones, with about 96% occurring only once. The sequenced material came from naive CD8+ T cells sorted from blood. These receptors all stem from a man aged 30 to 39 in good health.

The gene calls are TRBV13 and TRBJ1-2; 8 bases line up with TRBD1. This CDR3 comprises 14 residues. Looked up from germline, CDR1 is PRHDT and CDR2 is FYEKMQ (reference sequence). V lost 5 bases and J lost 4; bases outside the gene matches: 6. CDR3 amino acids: CASSRTGYSYGYTF. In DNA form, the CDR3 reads TGTGCCAGCAGCCGGACAGGGTATTCCTATGGCTACACCTTC.

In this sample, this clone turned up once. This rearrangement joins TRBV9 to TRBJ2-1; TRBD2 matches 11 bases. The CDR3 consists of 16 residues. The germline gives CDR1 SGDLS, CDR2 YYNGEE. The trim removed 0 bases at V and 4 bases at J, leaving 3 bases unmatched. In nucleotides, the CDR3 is TGTGCCAGCAGCGTAGAGGTAGCGGGAGGGTACAATGAGCAGTTCTTC. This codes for CASSVEVAGGYNEQFF.

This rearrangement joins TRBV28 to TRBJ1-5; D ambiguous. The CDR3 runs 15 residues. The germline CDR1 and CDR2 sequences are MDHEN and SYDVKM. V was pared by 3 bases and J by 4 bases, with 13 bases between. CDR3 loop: CASSFIRGGNQPQHF. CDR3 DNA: TGTGCCAGCAGTTTCATCAGAGGTGGGAATCAGCCCCAGCATTTT.

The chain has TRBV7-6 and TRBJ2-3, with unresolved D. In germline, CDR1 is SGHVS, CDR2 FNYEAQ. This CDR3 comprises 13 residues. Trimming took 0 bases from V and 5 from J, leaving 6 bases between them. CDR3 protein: CASSLASGDTQYF. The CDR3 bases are TGTGCCAGCAGCTTAGCCTCGGGAGATACGCAGTATTTT. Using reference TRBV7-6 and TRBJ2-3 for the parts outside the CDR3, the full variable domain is GAGVSQSPRYKVTKRGQDVALRCDPISGHVSLYWYRQALGQGPEFLTYFNYEAQQDKSGLPNDRFSAERPEGSISTLTIQRTEQRDSAMYRCASSLASGDTQYFGPGTRLTVL.

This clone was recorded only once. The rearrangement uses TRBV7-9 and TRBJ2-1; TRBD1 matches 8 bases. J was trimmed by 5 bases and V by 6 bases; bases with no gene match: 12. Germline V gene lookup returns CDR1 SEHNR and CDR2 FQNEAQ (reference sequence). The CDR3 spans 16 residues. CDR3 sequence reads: CASRRSETGVNNEQFF. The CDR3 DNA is TGTGCCAGCAGGAGATCCGAGACAGGGGTAAACAATGAGCAGTTCTTC.

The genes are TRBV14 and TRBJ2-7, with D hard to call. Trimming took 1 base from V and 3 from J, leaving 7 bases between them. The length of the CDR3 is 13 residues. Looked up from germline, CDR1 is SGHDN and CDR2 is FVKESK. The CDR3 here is CASSQGHGYEQYF. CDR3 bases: TGTGCCAGCAGCCAAGGACATGGCTACGAGCAGTACTTC.

The CDR3 sequence: CASSYRGSRNTEAFF. CDR3 nucleotide sequence: TGTGCCAGCAGTTACAGGGGCTCGAGGAACACTGAAGCTTTCTTT. The chain couples TRBV6-5 to TRBJ1-1, with D tentatively TRBD1 (5 bases). The germline CDR1 and CDR2 sequences are MNHEY and SVGAGI. V gave up 2 bases and J gave up 1 base, with 11 bases separating them. The CDR3 totals 15 residues.

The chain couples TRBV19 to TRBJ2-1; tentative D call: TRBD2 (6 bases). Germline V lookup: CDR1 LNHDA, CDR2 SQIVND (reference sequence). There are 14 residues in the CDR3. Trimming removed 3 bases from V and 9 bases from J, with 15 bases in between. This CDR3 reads CASSIEGLSREQFF. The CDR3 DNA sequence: TGTGCCAGTAGTATCGAGGGACTTAGCCGTGAGCAGTTCTTC.

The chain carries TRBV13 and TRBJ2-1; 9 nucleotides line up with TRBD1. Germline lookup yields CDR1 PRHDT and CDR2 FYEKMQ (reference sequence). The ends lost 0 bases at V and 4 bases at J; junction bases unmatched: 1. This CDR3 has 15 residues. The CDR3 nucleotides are TGTGCCAGCAGCTTAGGTGGACAGGGGTACAATGAGCAGTTCTTC. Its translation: CASSLGGQGYNEQFF.

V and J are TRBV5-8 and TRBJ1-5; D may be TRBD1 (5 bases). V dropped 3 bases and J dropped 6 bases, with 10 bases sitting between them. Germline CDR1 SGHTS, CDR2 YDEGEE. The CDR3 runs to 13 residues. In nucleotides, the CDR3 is TGTGCCAGCAGCTCTCAGGGTGTTCAGCCCCAGCATTTT. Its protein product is CASSSQGVQPQHF.

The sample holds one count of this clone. In nucleotides, the CDR3 is TGTGCCAGCAGCTTAGCTACTAGCGGGAGTGCCGATGAGCAGTACTTC. Its protein product is CASSLATSGSADEQYF. This chain uses TRBV11-3 with TRBJ2-7; TRBD2 agrees at 11 bases. The CDR3 runs to 16 residues. J gave up 7 bases and V 1 base, and 9 bases lay outside the gene matches. Germline CDR1 is SGHNT and CDR2 is YENEEA.

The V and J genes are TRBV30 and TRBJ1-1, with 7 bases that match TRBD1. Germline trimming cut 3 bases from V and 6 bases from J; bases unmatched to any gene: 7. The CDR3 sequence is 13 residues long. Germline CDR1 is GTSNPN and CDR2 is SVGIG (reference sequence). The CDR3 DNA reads TGTGCCTGGAGCGCGGGACAGTTGGCTGAAGCTTTCTTT. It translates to CAWSAGQLAEAFF.